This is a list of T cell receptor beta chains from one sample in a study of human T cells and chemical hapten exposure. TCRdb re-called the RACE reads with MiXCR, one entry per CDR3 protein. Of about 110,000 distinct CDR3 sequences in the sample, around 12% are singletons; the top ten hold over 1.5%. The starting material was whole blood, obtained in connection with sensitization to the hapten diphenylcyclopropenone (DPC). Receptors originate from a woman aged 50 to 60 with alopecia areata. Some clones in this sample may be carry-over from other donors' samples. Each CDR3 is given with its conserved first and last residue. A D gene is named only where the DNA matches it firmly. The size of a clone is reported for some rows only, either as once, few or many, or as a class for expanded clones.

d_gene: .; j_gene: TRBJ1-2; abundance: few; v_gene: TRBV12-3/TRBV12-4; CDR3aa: CASSQQRYRAAF; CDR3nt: TGTGCCAGCAGCCAACAAAGATACAGGGCGGCCTTC
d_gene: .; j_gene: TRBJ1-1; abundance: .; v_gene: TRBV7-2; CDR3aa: CASSSPRYTEAFF; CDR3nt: TGTGCCAGCAGCTCTCCACGCTACACTGAAGCTTTCTTT
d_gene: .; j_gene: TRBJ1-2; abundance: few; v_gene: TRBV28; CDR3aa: CASSSHLSVGTTF; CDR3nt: TGTGCCAGCAGTTCCCACTTGTCGGTAGGGACCACCTTC
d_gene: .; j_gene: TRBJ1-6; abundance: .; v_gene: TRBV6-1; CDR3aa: CAAGGRRVFNSPLHF; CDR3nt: TGTGCCGCCGGGGGTAGACGGGTTTTTAATTCACCCCTCCACTTT
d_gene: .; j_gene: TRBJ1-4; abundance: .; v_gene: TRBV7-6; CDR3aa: CASSTSRGTNEKLFF; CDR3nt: TGTGCCAGCAGCACCTCGCGTGGAACTAATGAAAAACTGTTTTTT
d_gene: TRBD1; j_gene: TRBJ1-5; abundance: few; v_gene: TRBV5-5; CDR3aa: CASSSQQGALDNQPQHF; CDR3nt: TGTGCCAGCAGCTCCCAACAGGGGGCCCTGGATAATCAGCCCCAGCATTTT
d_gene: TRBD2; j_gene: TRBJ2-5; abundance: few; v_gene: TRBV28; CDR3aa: CASSLYPQAGELGTQYF; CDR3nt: TGTGCCAGCAGTTTATACCCGCAGGCGGGGGAGCTAGGGACCCAGTACTTC
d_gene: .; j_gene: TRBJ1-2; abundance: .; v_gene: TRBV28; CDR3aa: CASSLLLGAMNYGYTF; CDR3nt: TGTGCCAGCAGTTTACTCTTAGGGGCGATGAACTATGGCTACACCTTC
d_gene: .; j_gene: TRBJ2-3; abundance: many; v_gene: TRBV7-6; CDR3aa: CASSFNEVTDTQYF; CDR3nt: TGTGCCAGCAGCTTTAATGAGGTCACAGATACGCAGTATTTT
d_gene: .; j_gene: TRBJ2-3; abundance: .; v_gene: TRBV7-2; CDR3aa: CASSRTKDTQYF; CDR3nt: TGTGCCAGCAGCAGGACTAAAGATACGCAGTATTTT
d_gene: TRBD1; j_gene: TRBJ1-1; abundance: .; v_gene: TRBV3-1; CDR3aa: CASSPWTGNTEAFF; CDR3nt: TGTGCCAGCAGTCCCTGGACAGGGAACACTGAAGCTTTCTTT
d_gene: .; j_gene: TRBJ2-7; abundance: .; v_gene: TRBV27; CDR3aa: CASSLSPPGPLGYEQYF; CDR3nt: TGTGCCAGCAGTTTATCCCCCCCGGGGCCACTGGGATACGAGCAGTACTTC
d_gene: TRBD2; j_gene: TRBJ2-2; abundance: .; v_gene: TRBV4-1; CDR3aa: CASSQDREAGELFF; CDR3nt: TGCGCCAGCAGCCAAGATCGGGAGGCCGGGGAGCTGTTTTTT
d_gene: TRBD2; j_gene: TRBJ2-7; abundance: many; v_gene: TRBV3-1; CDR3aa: CASSQRGTPLGEQYF; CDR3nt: TGTGCCAGCAGCCAGCGGGGGACCCCCCTAGGGGAGCAGTACTTC
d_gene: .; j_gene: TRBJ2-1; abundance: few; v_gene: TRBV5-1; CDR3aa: CASSLAGKVSDEQFF; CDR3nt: TGCGCCAGCAGCCTTGCAGGGAAGGTCTCAGATGAGCAGTTCTTC
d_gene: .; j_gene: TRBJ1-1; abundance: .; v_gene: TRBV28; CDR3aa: CASSRTANTEAFF; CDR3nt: TGTGCCAGCAGTCGGACAGCGAACACTGAAGCTTTCTTT
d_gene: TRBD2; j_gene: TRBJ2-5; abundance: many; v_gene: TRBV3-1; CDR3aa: CASSLTTGLAGGYQETQYF; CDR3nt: TGTGCCAGCAGCCTAACGACGGGACTAGCGGGAGGGTACCAAGAGACCCAGTACTTC
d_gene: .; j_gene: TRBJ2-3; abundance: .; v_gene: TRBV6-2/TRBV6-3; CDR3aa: CASSPTGGTDTQYF; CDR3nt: TGTGCCAGCAGCCCCACCGGGGGCACAGATACGCAGTATTTT
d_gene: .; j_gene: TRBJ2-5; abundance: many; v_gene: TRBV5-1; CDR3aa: CASPEETQYF; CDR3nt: TGCGCCAGCCCTGAAGAGACCCAGTACTTC
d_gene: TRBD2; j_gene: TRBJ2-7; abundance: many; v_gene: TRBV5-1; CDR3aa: CASSLRLAGGEQYF; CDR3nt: TGCGCCAGCAGCTTGCGGCTAGCGGGAGGTGAGCAGTACTTC
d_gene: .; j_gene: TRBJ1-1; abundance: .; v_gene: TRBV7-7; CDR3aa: CASAMIRGSTEAFF; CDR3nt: TGTGCCAGCGCCATGATTCGGGGAAGCACTGAAGCTTTCTTT
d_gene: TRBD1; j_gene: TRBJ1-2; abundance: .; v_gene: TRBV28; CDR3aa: CASTTTGTGYTF; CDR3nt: TGTGCCAGCACCACGACAGGGACCGGCTACACCTTC
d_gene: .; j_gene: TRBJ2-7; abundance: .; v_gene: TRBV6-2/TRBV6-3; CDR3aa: CASVGAYEQYF; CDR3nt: TGTGCCAGCGTTGGGGCCTACGAGCAGTACTTC
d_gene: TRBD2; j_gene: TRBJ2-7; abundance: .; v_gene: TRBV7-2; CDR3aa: CASSLTSGRYEQYF; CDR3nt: TGTGCCAGCAGCTTGACTAGCGGGAGGTACGAGCAGTACTTC
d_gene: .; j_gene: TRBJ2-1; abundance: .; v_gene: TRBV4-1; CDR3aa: CASSPDPVRSNEQFF; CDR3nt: TGCGCCAGCAGCCCGGACCCAGTTCGATCCAATGAGCAGTTCTTC
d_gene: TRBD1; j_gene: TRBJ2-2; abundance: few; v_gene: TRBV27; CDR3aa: CASSPRGQGAAGELFF; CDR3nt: TGTGCCAGCAGTCCACGGGGACAGGGGGCCGCCGGGGAGCTGTTTTTT
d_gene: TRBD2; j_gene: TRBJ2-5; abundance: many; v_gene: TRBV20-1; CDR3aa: CSAPGRPGGYQETQYF; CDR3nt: TGCAGTGCCCCCGGCCGACCGGGAGGTTACCAAGAGACCCAGTACTTC
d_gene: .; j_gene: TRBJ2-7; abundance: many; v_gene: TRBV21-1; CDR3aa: CASRETDRDNLKYEQYF; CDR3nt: TGTGCCAGCAGAGAAACCGACCGGGACAACCTTAAGTACGAGCAGTACTTC
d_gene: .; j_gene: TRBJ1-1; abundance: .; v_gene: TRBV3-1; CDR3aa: CASSQVMYTEAFF; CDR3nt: TGTGCCAGCAGCCAAGTGATGTACACTGAAGCTTTCTTT
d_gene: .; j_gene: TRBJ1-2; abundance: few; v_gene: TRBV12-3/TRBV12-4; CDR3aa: CASTPDPLRRYTF; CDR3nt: TGTGCCAGCACCCCAGACCCCCTCCGGCGCTACACCTTC
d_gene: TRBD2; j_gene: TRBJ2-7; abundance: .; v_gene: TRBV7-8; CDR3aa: CASSYAGGLPYEQYF; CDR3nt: TGTGCCAGCAGTTATGCGGGAGGGCTGCCCTACGAGCAGTACTTC
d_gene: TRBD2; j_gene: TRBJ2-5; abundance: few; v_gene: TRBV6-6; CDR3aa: CASKTSDRETQYF; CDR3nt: TGTGCCAGCAAGACTAGCGATAGAGAGACCCAGTACTTC
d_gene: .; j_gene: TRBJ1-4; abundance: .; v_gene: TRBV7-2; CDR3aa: CASSLSLRGGEKLFF; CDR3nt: TGTGCCAGCAGCTTATCACTGAGAGGAGGTGAAAAACTGTTTTTT
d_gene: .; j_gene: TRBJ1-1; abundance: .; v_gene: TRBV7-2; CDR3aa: CASSGMNTEAFF; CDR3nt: TGTGCCAGCAGCGGAATGAACACTGAAGCTTTCTTT
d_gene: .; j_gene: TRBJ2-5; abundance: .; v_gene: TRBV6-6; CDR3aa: CASSGAGSETQYF; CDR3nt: TGTGCCAGCAGCGGCGCGGGAAGTGAGACCCAGTACTTC
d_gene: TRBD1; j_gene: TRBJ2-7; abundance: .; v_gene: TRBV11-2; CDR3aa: CASSQIGTGDHSEQYF; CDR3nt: TGTGCCAGCAGCCAGATCGGGACAGGGGACCACTCCGAGCAGTACTTC
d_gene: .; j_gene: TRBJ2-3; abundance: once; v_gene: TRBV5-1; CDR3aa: CASSLAPQGGTDTQYF; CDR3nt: TGCGCCAGCAGCTTGGCACCACAGGGAGGGACAGATACGCAGTATTTT
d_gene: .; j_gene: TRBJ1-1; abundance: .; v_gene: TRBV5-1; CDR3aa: CASSLGPTRAARNTEAFF; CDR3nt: TGCGCCAGCAGCTTGGGCCCTACCCGGGCCGCCAGGAACACTGAAGCTTTCTTT
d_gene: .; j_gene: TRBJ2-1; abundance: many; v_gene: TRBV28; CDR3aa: CASSLSSYNEQFF; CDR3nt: TGTGCCAGCAGTTTATCGAGTTACAATGAGCAGTTCTTC
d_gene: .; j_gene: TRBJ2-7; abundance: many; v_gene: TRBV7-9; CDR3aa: CASSLRGSPASEQYF; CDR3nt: TGTGCCAGCAGCTTACGCGGGTCCCCCGCCTCGGAGCAGTACTTC
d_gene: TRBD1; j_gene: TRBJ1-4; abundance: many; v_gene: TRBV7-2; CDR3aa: CASRTGTGMAKLFF; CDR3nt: TGTGCCAGCAGAACAGGGACAGGGATGGCAAAACTGTTTTTT
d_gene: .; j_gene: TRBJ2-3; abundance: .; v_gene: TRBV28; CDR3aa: CASSQTGTWTDTQYF; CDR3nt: TGTGCCAGCAGCCAAACAGGGACATGGACTGATACGCAGTATTTT
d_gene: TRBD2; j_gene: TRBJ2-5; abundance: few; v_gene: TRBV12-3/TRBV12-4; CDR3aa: CASSPGRRGGAEETQYF; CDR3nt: TGTGCCAGCAGCCCAGGGAGGCGCGGGGGGGCTGAAGAGACCCAGTACTTC
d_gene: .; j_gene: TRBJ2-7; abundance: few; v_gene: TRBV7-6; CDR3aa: CASSLEQERYEQYF; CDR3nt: TGTGCCAGCAGCTTAGAACAGGAGAGGTACGAGCAGTACTTC
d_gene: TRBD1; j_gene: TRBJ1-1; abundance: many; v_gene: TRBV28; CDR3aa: CASRQGKAFF; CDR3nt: TGTGCCAGCCGACAGGGGAAAGCTTTCTTT
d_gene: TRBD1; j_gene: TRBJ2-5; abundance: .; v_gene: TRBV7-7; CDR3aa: CASSLVVGTEGAETQYF; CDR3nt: TGTGCCAGCAGCTTAGTTGTAGGGACCGAGGGGGCAGAGACCCAGTACTTC
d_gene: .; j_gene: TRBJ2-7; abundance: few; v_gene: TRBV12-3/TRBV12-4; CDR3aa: CASSSTSDWSEQYF; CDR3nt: TGTGCCAGCAGCAGTACCTCGGACTGGTCCGAGCAGTACTTC
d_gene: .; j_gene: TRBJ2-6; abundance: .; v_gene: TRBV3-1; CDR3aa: CASSQVPSGANVLTF; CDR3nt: TGTGCCAGCAGCCAAGTACCCTCTGGGGCCAACGTCCTGACTTTC